The 18 T cell receptor beta chains in this list originate from one sample, sequenced in a study of cytomegalovirus exposure and HLA in healthy donors. PCR amplification relied on 60 Vbeta primers (plus 13 Jbeta primers). Repertoires were generated with immunoSEQ multiplex PCR, while TCRdb's copy carries only in-frame clones and drops some. The sample has around 180,000 clones, roughly 80% seen once. The specimen was PBMCs. These receptor sequences come from a woman aged 25 to 39 in good health and CMV-seropositive.

The chain has TRBV29-1 and TRBJ2-7; TRBD1 agrees at 9 bases. The CDR3 runs 13 residues. Germline values: CDR1 SQVTM, CDR2 ANQGSEA. The V segment lost 6 bases and the J segment 7 bases; nucleotides outside the gene matches: 10. The CDR3 spells CSVPNRGREEQYF. The CDR3 nucleotides read TGCAGCGTCCCAAACAGGGGGCGGGAAGAGCAGTACTTC.

The J gene is TRBJ2-5, the V gene TRBV29-1; D gene unclear. The J call may be mistaken, given a closer DNA end match to TRBJ2-7. Germline V CDR1 and CDR2: SQVTM, ANQGSEA. The CDR3 is 12 residues long. The CDR3 nucleotides are TGCAGCGTTCGTGGCGGAGCCTACGAGCAGTACTTC. Translation gives CSVRGGAYEQYF.

V is TRBV5-1 and J is TRBJ2-4; 8 bases line up with TRBD2. Germline-derived CDR1 and CDR2 are SGHRS and YFSETQ. V shed 0 bases, J shed 0 bases, and the junction held 5 bases outside the gene matches. The CDR3 consists of 17 residues. The CDR3 region is CASSLVSGRAAKNIQYF. The CDR3 DNA sequence: TGCGCCAGCAGCTTGGTCTCCGGGAGGGCAGCCAAAAACATTCAGTACTTC.

The V call is TRBV19, the J call TRBJ2-1; D might be TRBD2 (6 bases). V lost 5 bases and J 16 bases, leaving 21 bases between the germline ends. There are 13 residues in the CDR3. CDR1 LNHDA and CDR2 SQIVND come from the germline V gene (reference sequence). The CDR3: CASSPTGRPPVFF. The CDR3 nucleotides read TGTGCCAGTAGTCCTACCGGGAGACCTCCCGTTTTCTTC.

The gene calls are TRBV29-1 and TRBJ1-1, with 8 bases that match TRBD1. V shed 3 bases, J shed 6 bases, and the junction held 9 bases outside the gene matches. Germline loops: CDR1 SQVTM, CDR2 ANQGSEA. The CDR3 is 14 amino acids. The CDR3 DNA is TGCAGCGTTGACCGGACAGGGAGACTTTCTGAAGCTTTCTTT. Translation gives CSVDRTGRLSEAFF.

The gene calls are TRBV6-5 and TRBJ2-6; TRBD1 matches at 8 bases. The length of the CDR3 is 15 residues. The germline V gene has CDR1 MNHEY and CDR2 SVGAGI. Trimming at V came to 4 bases and at J to 4 bases, leaving 3 bases not matched to a gene. CDR3 residues: CASSSQGVGANVLTF. CDR3 sequence (DNA): TGTGCCAGCAGTTCACAGGGGGTAGGGGCCAACGTCCTGACTTTC.

The table lists this clone with a count of one. This chain joins TRBV6-1 and TRBJ1-5; TRBD1 aligns across 8 bases. The CDR3 runs 16 residues. Germline CDR1 is MNHNS and CDR2 is SASEGT. V lost 3 bases to trimming and J lost 5 bases; unmatched junction nucleotides: 9. The CDR3 protein is CASSEWDRYLYQPQHF. The CDR3 DNA is TGTGCCAGCAGTGAGTGGGACAGGTACCTCTATCAGCCCCAGCATTTT.

The J gene is TRBJ1-4, the V gene TRBV2, with D uncertain. The CDR3 length is 14 residues. The germline gives CDR1 SNHLY, CDR2 FYNNEI. Trimming took 4 bases from V and 6 from J, leaving 12 bases between them. CDR3 sequence (DNA): TGTGCCAGCAGTGTGGTGACATCGGATGAAAAACTGTTTTTT. This gives the protein CASSVVTSDEKLFF.

The chain employs TRBV19 and TRBJ1-2, with a possible D match to TRBD1 (5 bases). V dropped 10 bases and J dropped 4 bases, with 13 bases sitting between them. There are 12 residues in the CDR3. Germline values: CDR1 LNHDA, CDR2 SQIVND (reference sequence). The CDR3 spells CATIRRGYGYTF. The CDR3 DNA follows: TGTGCCACTATCAGGAGGGGCTATGGCTACACCTTC.

This clone is a singleton in its sample. The chain has TRBV7-9 and TRBJ2-1, with D perhaps TRBD2 (7 bases). Germline V CDR1 and CDR2: SEHNR, FQNEAQ (reference sequence). Deletions cut 4 bases from V and 9 bases from J, with 10 bases between. The CDR3 loop spans 12 amino acids. In DNA form, the CDR3 reads TGTGCCAGCAGCTCCGGGGGGCCTGAGCAGTTCTTC. Protein: CASSSGGPEQFF.

V gene TRBV27 combines with J gene TRBJ2-3; 10 bases align to TRBD1. J gave up 4 bases and V 6 bases, and 4 bases lay outside the gene matches. The CDR3 spans 14 residues. In germline, CDR1 is MNHEY, CDR2 SMNVEV (reference sequence). The CDR3 is CASRQTGGADTQYF. CDR3 bases: TGTGCCAGCAGGCAGACAGGGGGCGCAGATACGCAGTATTTT.

The chain recombines TRBV5-1 with TRBJ2-1, with 9 nucleotides matching TRBD2. The CDR3 has 14 residues. Losses at the gene ends were 0 bases for V and 7 bases for J; bases not matched to a gene: 2. Germline CDR1 is SGHRS and CDR2 is YFSETQ. CDR3 sequence reads: CASSLEGLANEQFF. The CDR3 region has the DNA TGCGCCAGCAGCTTGGAGGGACTAGCAAATGAGCAGTTCTTC.

V usage is TRBV9 and J usage is TRBJ1-2; TRBD1 aligns across 10 bases. Germline V gives CDR1 SGDLS, CDR2 YYNGEE. Losses at the gene ends were 0 bases for V and 2 bases for J; bases not matched to a gene: 7. This CDR3 is built from 17 residues. CDR3 DNA: TGTGCCAGCAGCGTAGAGGACAGGGGGATAGGGAACTATGGCTACACCTTC. This gives the protein CASSVEDRGIGNYGYTF.

The chain uses TRBV14 and TRBJ2-7; D possibly corresponds to TRBD1 (7 bases). This CDR3 comprises 15 residues. CDR1 and CDR2 from the germline V gene are SGHDN and FVKESK. Deletions cut 5 bases from V and 6 bases from J, with 20 bases between. Here the CDR3 DNA reads TGTGCCAGCAGCACAAGGACAGGAGGGTTGGGCGAGCAGTACTTC. It encodes CASSTRTGGLGEQYF. The whole variable domain, filled in from reference TRBV14 and TRBJ2-7, reads EAGVTQFPSHSVIEKGQTVTLRCDPISGHDNLYWYRRVMGKEIKFLLHFVKESKQDESGMPNNRFLAERTGGTYSTLKVQPAELEDSGVYFCASSTRTGGLGEQYFGPGTRLTVT.

The chain is built from TRBV19 and TRBJ2-3; D uncertain. Trimming took off 6 bases at V and 3 bases at J, with 7 bases between the two ends. The CDR3 extends over 12 amino acids. The germline gives CDR1 LNHDA, CDR2 SQIVND (reference sequence). The CDR3 is CASRKETDTQYF. In DNA, the CDR3 is TGTGCCAGTAGAAAGGAGACAGATACGCAGTATTTT.

V gene TRBV6-4 combines with J gene TRBJ2-2; 8 bases fit TRBD1. CDR3 size: 15 residues. Germline CDR1 reads MRHNA; CDR2 reads SNTAGT. With V trimmed by 4 bases and J by 3 bases, 4 bases remained unmatched. The CDR3 region is CASSADRGDTGELFF. The CDR3 DNA follows: TGTGCCAGCAGTGCTGACAGGGGTGACACCGGGGAGCTGTTTTTT.

This chain uses TRBV7-2 with TRBJ2-1; TRBD2 matches at 10 bases. V trimming: 5 bases; J trimming: 6 bases; junction bases outside the gene matches: 7. The germline V gene has CDR1 SGHTA and CDR2 FQGNSA. This CDR3 region has 15 residues. The CDR3 DNA sequence: TGTGCCAGCAGCGTACTAGCGGGGATACTCAATGAGCAGTTCTTC. Its protein is CASSVLAGILNEQFF.

The V gene is TRBV11-2, the J gene TRBJ2-7; weak D call: TRBD1 (6 bases). In germline, CDR1 is SGHAT, CDR2 FQNNGV. This CDR3 is 15 amino acids long. The V end lost 4 bases, the J end lost 2 bases, and 15 bases lay between the germline ends. The DNA for the CDR3 is TGTGCCAGCAGCTCCACGGAGGCAGGGGCCTACGAGCAGTACTTC. Its protein product is CASSSTEAGAYEQYF.